Reported below is one TCR beta chain. Assay: immunoSEQ multiplex PCR; the TCRdb copy retains only in-frame clones and omits some. The sample has some 150,000 clones, roughly 88% seen once. This entry belongs to a study of blood T cell repertoires in COVID-19. Study-wide context: Material from acute and convalescent COVID-19 was sourced from the United States, Italy and Spain.

Trimming cost V 4 bases and J 8 bases, with 14 bases left between them. This CDR3 comprises 13 residues. Germline V gene lookup returns CDR1 SGHTA and CDR2 FQGNSA. The sequenced sample consisted of peripheral blood. This chain links TRBV7-2 with TRBJ1-2, with a tentative D call TRBD1 (6 bases). This TCR was recovered from a woman between 55 and 75 years old with acute or convalescent COVID-19. The CDR3 protein is CASSYGTFGGYTF. CDR3 DNA sequence: TGTGCCAGCAGCTATGGGACATTCGGCGGCTACACCTTC.